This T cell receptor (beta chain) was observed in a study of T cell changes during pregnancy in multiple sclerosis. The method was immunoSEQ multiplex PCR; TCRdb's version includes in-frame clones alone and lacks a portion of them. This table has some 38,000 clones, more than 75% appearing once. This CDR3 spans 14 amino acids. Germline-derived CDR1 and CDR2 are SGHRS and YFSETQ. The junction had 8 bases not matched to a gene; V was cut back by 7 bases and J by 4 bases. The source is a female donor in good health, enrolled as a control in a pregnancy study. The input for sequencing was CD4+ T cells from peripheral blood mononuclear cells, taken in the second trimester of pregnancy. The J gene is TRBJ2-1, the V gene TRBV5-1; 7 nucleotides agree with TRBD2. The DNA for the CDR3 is TGCGCCAGCCGAAGCGGGGAGTCATACAATGAGCAGTTCTTC. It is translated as CASRSGESYNEQFF.